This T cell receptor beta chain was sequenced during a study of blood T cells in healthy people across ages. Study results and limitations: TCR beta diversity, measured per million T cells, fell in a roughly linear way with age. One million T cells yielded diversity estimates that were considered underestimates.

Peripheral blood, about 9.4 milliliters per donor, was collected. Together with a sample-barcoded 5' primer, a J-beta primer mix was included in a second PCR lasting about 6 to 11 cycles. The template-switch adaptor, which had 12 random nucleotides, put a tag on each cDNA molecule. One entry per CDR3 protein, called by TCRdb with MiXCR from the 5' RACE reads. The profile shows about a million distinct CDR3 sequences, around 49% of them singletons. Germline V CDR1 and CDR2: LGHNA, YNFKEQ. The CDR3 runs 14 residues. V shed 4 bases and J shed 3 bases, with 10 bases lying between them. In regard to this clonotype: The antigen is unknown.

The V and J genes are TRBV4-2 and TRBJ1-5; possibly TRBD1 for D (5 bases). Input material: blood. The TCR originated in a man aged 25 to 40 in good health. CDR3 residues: CASSPPGYNQPQHF. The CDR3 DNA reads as TGTGCCAGCAGCCCACCAGGGTACAATCAGCCCCAGCATTTT.